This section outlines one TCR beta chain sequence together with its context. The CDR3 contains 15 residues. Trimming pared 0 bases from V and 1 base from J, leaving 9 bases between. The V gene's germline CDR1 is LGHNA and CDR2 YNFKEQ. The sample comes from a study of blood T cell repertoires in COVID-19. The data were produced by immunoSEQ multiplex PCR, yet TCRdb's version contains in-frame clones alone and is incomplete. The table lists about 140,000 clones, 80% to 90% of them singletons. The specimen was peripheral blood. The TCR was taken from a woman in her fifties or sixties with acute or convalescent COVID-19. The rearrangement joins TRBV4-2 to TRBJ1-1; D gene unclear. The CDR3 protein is CASSQEGVSNTEAFF. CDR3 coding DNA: TGTGCCAGCAGCCAAGAGGGAGTATCGAACACTGAAGCTTTCTTT.